Listed below are T cell receptor beta chains from one sample, sequenced in a study of blood T cells in healthy people across ages. TCRdb recomputed calls from the 5' RACE reads with MiXCR, one row per CDR3 protein. This table holds over a million distinct CDR3 sequences, 20% to 25% found once. The sample also formed part of further work on T cells of mothers and their children.

The specimen sequenced was blood. Receptors were obtained from a girl aged 2 to 9 in good health. CDR3s include the opening cysteine and the closing phenylalanine or tryptophan. The D gene is left open where the match is weak. Expanded clones are given a class, and other clones once, few, many or no size at all.

cdr3_aa cdr3_nt d_call j_call v_call clone_size
CASSQGISGLQETQYF TGCGCCAGCAGCCAAGGGATCTCGGGACTACAAGAGACCCAGTACTTC TRBD2 TRBJ2-5 TRBV4-1 few
CASSYSPGGINGYTF TGTGCCAGCAGTTATAGTCCTGGCGGGATAAATGGCTACACCTTC - TRBJ1-2 TRBV6-5 few
CSARETSQNEQFF TGCAGTGCTAGGGAGACTAGCCAAAATGAGCAGTTCTTC TRBD2 TRBJ2-1 TRBV20-1 -
CASSQEDLAGDNEQFF TGCGCCAGCAGCCAAGAGGATCTAGCGGGGGACAATGAGCAGTTCTTC TRBD2 TRBJ2-1 TRBV4-1 many
CASSRTSGGKETQYF TGTGCCAGCAGTCGCACTAGCGGGGGGAAAGAGACCCAGTACTTC TRBD2 TRBJ2-5 TRBV12-3/TRBV12-4 -
CASREQRGTDTQYF TGTGCCAGCAGGGAGCAGCGGGGCACAGATACGCAGTATTTT - TRBJ2-3 TRBV7-2 few
CASSNSNRVGYEQYF TGTGCCAGCAGTAATTCGAACAGGGTGGGATACGAGCAGTACTTC - TRBJ2-7 TRBV6-6 few
CASSDRVQPQHF TGTGCCAGCAGTGACAGGGTTCAGCCCCAGCATTTT - TRBJ1-5 TRBV6-1 few
CASSQEGEQETQYF TGTGCCAGCAGCCAAGAGGGGGAACAAGAGACCCAGTACTTC - TRBJ2-5 TRBV3-1 few
CASSQETRSYEQYF TGTGCCAGCAGCCAGGAAACTCGCTCCTACGAGCAGTACTTC - TRBJ2-7 TRBV3-1 once
CSVPTDTQYF TGCAGCGTTCCCACAGATACGCAGTATTTT - TRBJ2-3 TRBV29-1 -
CASSHPSTDTQYF TGCGCCAGCAGCCACCCTAGCACAGATACGCAGTATTTT - TRBJ2-3 TRBV4-1 -
CASSLLTSGSGDTQYF TGTGCCAGCAGCTTACTCACCAGCGGGAGTGGGGATACGCAGTATTTT TRBD2 TRBJ2-3 TRBV7-3 -
CSAQQGAYEQYF TGCAGTGCCCAACAGGGGGCGTACGAGCAGTACTTC TRBD1 TRBJ2-7 TRBV20-1 -
CASSQLQGEGGYEQYF TGTGCCAGCAGCCAACTACAGGGGGAAGGGGGCTACGAGCAGTACTTC TRBD1 TRBJ2-7 TRBV7-9 few
CASTGEYTGELFF TGTGCCAGCACCGGGGAGTACACCGGGGAGCTGTTTTTT - TRBJ2-2 TRBV2 -
CSVDLTGGNEQFF TGCAGCGTTGATCTAACAGGGGGAAATGAGCAGTTCTTC TRBD1 TRBJ2-1 TRBV29-1 -
CASSGRTHTEAFF TGTGCCAGCAGTGGAAGGACCCACACTGAAGCTTTCTTT - TRBJ1-1 TRBV6-1 -
CATSRGPHYNEQFF TGTGCCACCTCGCGGGGGCCCCACTACAATGAGCAGTTCTTC - TRBJ2-1 TRBV19 -
CAAASTGTDYEQYF TGTGCCGCAGCATCAACCGGGACGGACTACGAGCAGTACTTC - TRBJ2-7 TRBV6-6 -
CASSLLASGTRETQYF TGTGCCAGCAGTTTATTGGCTAGCGGGACTAGGGAGACCCAGTACTTC TRBD2 TRBJ2-5 TRBV27 -
CASSSSGNPSYEQYF TGTGCCAGCAGCTCCTCGGGGAACCCCTCCTACGAGCAGTACTTC - TRBJ2-7 TRBV9 -
CASSGAVSYNEQFF TGTGCCAGCAGTGGAGCGGTTTCCTACAATGAGCAGTTCTTC - TRBJ2-1 TRBV6-1 -
CASSLYRTAHTKNIQYF TGTGCCAGCAGCTTGTACCGGACAGCCCATACAAAAAACATTCAGTACTTC - TRBJ2-4 TRBV5-6 -
CASSDPYHGYTF TGTGCCAGCAGTGATCCGTACCATGGCTACACCTTC - TRBJ1-2 TRBV2 -
CSVVRGPRDEQFF TGCAGCGTTGTGAGGGGTCCGAGGGATGAGCAGTTCTTC - TRBJ2-1 TRBV29-1 few
CASSLVNAGLTEAFF TGCGCCAGCAGCTTGGTCAATGCGGGCCTGACTGAAGCTTTCTTT - TRBJ1-1 TRBV5-1 -
CASSQDAQINSPLHF TGCGCCAGCAGCCAAGATGCACAGATTAATTCACCCCTCCACTTT - TRBJ1-6 TRBV4-1 -
CASSLLIAGGPGDTQYF TGTGCCAGCAGTTTACTAATAGCGGGAGGGCCGGGGGATACGCAGTATTTT TRBD2 TRBJ2-3 TRBV27 few